Detailed here is one T cell receptor beta chain. This sample stems from a study of T-cell reconstitution after alpha-beta-depleted transplantation in children. During its preparation, the TCRbeta library received unique molecular identifiers. MiXCR, run by TCRdb on the PCR reads, gives a single entry per CDR3 protein. The sample includes about 250,000 distinct CDR3 sequences, around 25% of them seen just once. Material: PBMCs, mostly from graft donor cells, obtained 360 days after TCRalphabeta/CD19-depleted stem cell transplant. The receptor was isolated from a female patient aged 2-9 years who had a stem cell transplant for congenital amegakaryocytic thrombocytopenia, so the T cells may come from the graft donor.

The CDR3 DNA sequence: TGTGCCAGCAGCTTAGCTAGGACAAATACGCAGTATTTT. Protein: CASSLARTNTQYF. The chain has TRBV7-9 and TRBJ2-3, with TRBD1 as a possible D gene (5 bases). The length of the CDR3 is 13 residues. Trimming cost V 0 bases and J 7 bases, with 8 bases left between them. Germline V gene sequence: CDR1 SEHNR, CDR2 FQNEAQ (reference sequence).